The T cell receptor (beta chain) under discussion was sequenced for a study of T cell clonotyping in hematopoietic cell transplantation. Study-level results: Broader posttransplant TCR repertoire diversity was predicted by graft donor and pretransplant recipient Inverse Simpson Index values. Without cell sorting, CD4 versus CD8 contributions remain unresolved. Recipient TCR diversity dropped after transplant; expanded clonotypes rose from day 30 to 180.

Time point specified: recipient sample about 28 days before transplant, after cytoreduction. Clones were sequenced by immunoSEQ multiplex PCR, and TCRdb holds only the in-frame ones, with some missing. The sample lists about 36,000 clones, roughly 94% occurring once. The CDR3 runs to 13 residues. Trimming stripped 2 bases from V and 2 bases from J, with 8 bases between. Per germline, CDR1 SGHDT and CDR2 YYEEEE. In regard to this clone: Its antigen is unidentified.

The origin of this receptor is a man aged 35-49 years with chronic myeloid leukemia. Some clones in this sample may be carry-over from other donors' samples. The V gene is TRBV5-6, the J gene TRBJ2-7; D is uncertain. The sample in question was peripheral blood mononuclear cells, obtained before stem cell transplant. The CDR3 bases are TGTGCCAGCAGCTTTGGGCAGCCCTACGAGCAGTACTTC. Translated: CASSFGQPYEQYF.